This TCR beta chain is from a study of T cell responses to AZD1222 COVID-19 vaccine. Whole-study results and caveats: Baseline serostatus was positive in only a handful of AZD1222 recipients. White British people made up most donors, females outnumbered males, and clonal diversity was possibly underestimated.

As regards this clone: Its target is unknown.

Profiling relied on immunoSEQ multiplex PCR, and the TCRdb table lists in-frame clones only, not all of them. Among approximately 70,000 clones, around 84% were seen once, and the ten largest hold 8% to 10%. The CDR3 spans 18 residues. Trimming removed 1 base from V and 7 bases from J; junction bases left unmatched: 11. Germline lookup yields CDR1 SGHVS and CDR2 FQNEAQ. The chain has TRBV7-8 and TRBJ1-4; 11 bases align to TRBD1. This TCR derives from an adult in good health. The sample was peripheral blood, taken on day 0 of AZD1222 vaccination. The CDR3 DNA sequence: TGTGCCAGCAGCTTAGGGCCCATTAGCGGGACAGGGGGTGAAAAACTGTTTTTT. This gives the protein CASSLGPISGTGGEKLFF.